Listed below are T cell receptor beta chains from one sample, sequenced in a study of shared clonotypes between healthy human individuals. Generated by immunoSEQ multiplex PCR, the TCRdb table keeps only in-frame clones and is missing some. The sample holds a few hundred thousand clones; about 96% are singletons and the top ten take approximately 0.3%. Input material: memory CD8+ T cells sorted from blood. The source of these receptors is a man younger than 40 in good health. Both conserved end residues are part of each CDR3. A D gene is named only where the DNA matches it firmly. Rows give clone size only sometimes, using once, few, many, or a class for an expanded clone.

abundance	j_gene	v_gene	len	d_gene	CDR3nt	CDR3aa
few	TRBJ1-1	TRBV7-8	10	.	TGTGCCAGCTCCGGCACTGAAGCTTTCTTT	CASSGTEAFF
.	TRBJ2-7	TRBV11-2	12	.	TGTGCCAGCAGCCTTGGACTCGATCGGGAGTACTTC	CASSLGLDREYF
.	TRBJ2-2	TRBV29-1	14	TRBD1	TGCAGCGCCGCCGGGGACAGAGACACCGGGGAGCTGTTTTTT	CSAAGDRDTGELFF
.	TRBJ2-5	TRBV4-2	15	.	TGTGCCAGCAGCCAAGTGATTACGGGCCAAGAGACCCAGTACTTC	CASSQVITGQETQYF
once	TRBJ1-2	TRBV28	15	.	TGTGCCAGCAGCCAAGGACAGCTCGCCAACTATGGCTACACCTTC	CASSQGQLANYGYTF
.	TRBJ2-7	TRBV27	17	TRBD2	TGTGCCAGCAGTTTATCGAGGGTTGGAGCGGGATCTTACGAGCAGTACTTC	CASSLSRVGAGSYEQYF
.	TRBJ1-2	TRBV9	12	.	TGTGCCAGCAGCGTGGGACACTATGGCTACACCTTC	CASSVGHYGYTF
.	TRBJ2-6	TRBV6-5	16	TRBD1	TGTGCCAGCAGTTGGACAGGCCGGACAGGGGCCAACGTCCTGACTTTC	CASSWTGRTGANVLTF
.	TRBJ2-3	TRBV6-6	15	TRBD1	TGTGCCAGCACCCACGGACAGGGAAGCACAGATACGCAGTATTTT	CASTHGQGSTDTQYF
.	TRBJ2-2	TRBV19	14	.	TGTGCCAGTAGCGGGGCAGCGAACACCGGGGAGCTGTTTTTT	CASSGAANTGELFF
.	TRBJ2-7	TRBV19	14	TRBD2	TGTGCCAGTAGCCTGCGGGGGGGCTCCTACGAGCAGTACTTC	CASSLRGGSYEQYF
.	TRBJ2-2	TRBV19	14	TRBD2	TGTGCCAGTAGTATTACTAGCGGGACCGGGGAGCTGTTTTTT	CASSITSGTGELFF
.	TRBJ2-7	TRBV11-2	13	.	TGTGCCAGCAGCCGCACAGGGAGCTACGAGCAGTACTTC	CASSRTGSYEQYF
.	TRBJ2-6	TRBV19	16	TRBD1	TGTGCCAGTAGTAGGACAGGCTTATCTGGGGCCAACGTCCTGACTTTC	CASSRTGLSGANVLTF
.	TRBJ2-2	TRBV11-2	15	TRBD2	TGTGCCAGCAGCCCTTTAGCGGGAGGGAGGGGGGAGCTGTTTTTT	CASSPLAGGRGELFF
.	TRBJ2-7	TRBV5-1	15	TRBD2	TGCGCCAGCAGCTTGGGGGGACTAGCGGGAGGCGAGCAGTACTTC	CASSLGGLAGGEQYF
once	TRBJ1-6	TRBV4-1	15	.	TGCGCCAGCAGCCAAGCAACAGGGTGGAATTCACCCCTCCACTTT	CASSQATGWNSPLHF
.	TRBJ2-5	TRBV11-1	15	TRBD2	TGTGCCAGCAGCGCTCGGACTAGCGGGAATGAGACCCAGTACTTC	CASSARTSGNETQYF
.	TRBJ2-5	TRBV10-3	13	.	TGTGCCATCAGTGTCACTGGGGAAGAGACCCAGTACTTC	CAISVTGEETQYF
.	TRBJ2-2	TRBV9	16	TRBD2	TGTGCCAGCAGCGTAGGGAGCGGGATGAACACCGGGGAGCTGTTTTTT	CASSVGSGMNTGELFF
.	TRBJ2-1	TRBV19	14	TRBD1	TGTGCCAGTAGTGTAGGGGGCAACTACAATGAGCAGTTCTTC	CASSVGGNYNEQFF
.	TRBJ1-1	TRBV5-5	15	TRBD1	TGTGCCAGCAGCTTGGCCGGGGCAGGGGGCACTGAAGCTTTCTTT	CASSLAGAGGTEAFF
.	TRBJ1-5	TRBV29-1	13	.	TGCAGCGTTGCGGGACAAACGGGTCAGCCCCAGCATTTT	CSVAGQTGQPQHF
.	TRBJ2-7	TRBV11-2	15	TRBD1	TGTGCCAGCAGCCACGGACAGGGCGATCCCTACGAGCAGTACTTC	CASSHGQGDPYEQYF
.	TRBJ2-6	TRBV9	18	TRBD1	TGTGCCAGCAGCGCGGGACAGGGGGCGACCTCTGGGGCCAACGTCCTGACTTTC	CASSAGQGATSGANVLTF
once	TRBJ1-1	TRBV6-6	11	.	TGTGCCAGCCGAGGGCCACCCGAAGCTTTCTTT	CASRGPPEAFF
.	TRBJ1-4	TRBV25-1	14	.	TGTGCCAGCACCGCAAGGAACCGGGCAGGAAAACTGTTTTTT	CASTARNRAGKLFF
.	TRBJ2-1	TRBV6-5	13	.	TGTGCCAGCGGGCGGGACCATTACAATGAGCAGTTCTTC	CASGRDHYNEQFF
.	TRBJ2-1	TRBV5-6	14	.	TGTGCCAGCAGCTTGAACTTCTTTGGGGACGAGCAGTTCTTC	CASSLNFFGDEQFF
.	TRBJ2-5	TRBV4-2	14	.	TGTGCCAGCAGCCTCGAGGGCCTTGGAGAGACCCAGTACTTC	CASSLEGLGETQYF
.	TRBJ1-6	TRBV19	13	.	TGTGCCAGTAGTATGAGGGGTAATTCACCCCTCCACTTT	CASSMRGNSPLHF
.	TRBJ2-5	TRBV5-8	16	TRBD2	TGTGCCAGCAGCCAGCAGGGACTAGCGGGACAAGAGACCCAGTACTTC	CASSQQGLAGQETQYF
.	TRBJ2-1	TRBV5-6	13	TRBD2	TGTGCCAGCAGCCCCCCTAGCGGGAGTCCCCAGTTCTTC	CASSPPSGSPQFF
.	TRBJ2-7	TRBV9	14	.	TGTGCCAGCAGCGTAGATTCGGGGAACCTGGAGCAGTACTTC	CASSVDSGNLEQYF
.	TRBJ2-3	TRBV25-1	17	TRBD2	TGTGCCAGCAGTGAATGGCCTTCTAGCGGGAGGGCCGATACGCAGTATTTT	CASSEWPSSGRADTQYF
.	TRBJ2-1	TRBV7-9	13	.	TGTGCCAGCAGTTGGGGCAGCTACAATGAGCAGTTCTTC	CASSWGSYNEQFF
.	TRBJ2-7	TRBV11-2	16	TRBD2	TGTGCCAGCAGCTTAGATCCTCTAGCGGGGGCCTACGAGCAGTACTTC	CASSLDPLAGAYEQYF
.	TRBJ1-2	TRBV11-2	10	.	TGTGCCAGCAGCCCCCCGCGCTACACCTTC	CASSPPRYTF
.	TRBJ2-3	TRBV7-9	14	.	TGTGCCAGCAGCTTCGACCCCAGCGTCGATACGCAGTATTTT	CASSFDPSVDTQYF
.	TRBJ1-2	TRBV29-1	12	.	TGCAGCGCCTCGGGGGGATACTATGGCTACACCTTC	CSASGGYYGYTF
.	TRBJ2-3	TRBV7-6	14	.	TGTGCCAGCAGCTTGTTCGAAGACACAGATACGCAGTATTTT	CASSLFEDTDTQYF
.	TRBJ1-2	TRBV29-1	14	.	TGCAGCGTTGAAGCCTATATTCAAAACTATGGCTACACCTTC	CSVEAYIQNYGYTF
.	TRBJ1-2	TRBV6-1	13	TRBD1	TGTGCCAGCAGTGAAGGGACAGGTTTTGGCTACACCTTC	CASSEGTGFGYTF
.	TRBJ2-3	TRBV5-1	11	.	TGCGCCAGCAGGCTAGCAGATACGCAGTATTTT	CASRLADTQYF
.	TRBJ1-3	TRBV4-1	16	.	TGCGCCAGCAGCCAAGATCCCGGGGCGCCGAGGAACACCATATATTTT	CASSQDPGAPRNTIYF
.	TRBJ2-5	TRBV7-9	11	.	TGTGCCAGCAGCGTAAAAGAGACCCAGTACTTC	CASSVKETQYF
.	TRBJ2-1	TRBV10-3	16	.	TGTGCCATCAGTGAGTCATGGGGGGTTGAGGACAATGAGCAGTTCTTC	CAISESWGVEDNEQFF
.	TRBJ2-3	TRBV10-3	16	.	TGTGCCATCAGCCACGGATCGGCGGATAGCACAGATACGCAGTATTTT	CAISHGSADSTDTQYF
.	TRBJ2-7	TRBV4-1	15	.	TGCGCCAGCAGCCAAGTTGGTAGCTCAGCCTACGAGCAGTACTTC	CASSQVGSSAYEQYF
.	TRBJ2-1	TRBV10-3	13	.	TGTGCCATCAGCTGGACTACACACAATGAGCAGTTCTTC	CAISWTTHNEQFF
.	TRBJ1-2	TRBV2	18	TRBD1	TGTGCCAGCAGTGAAGCGCAGCCACAGGGACAGCGCCGGGATGGCTACACCTTC	CASSEAQPQGQRRDGYTF
.	TRBJ2-5	TRBV28	12	.	TGTGCCAGCAGTTTAGGGGAAAAGACCCAGTACTTC	CASSLGEKTQYF
.	TRBJ2-4	TRBV5-1	15	TRBD1	TGCGCCAGCAGCTTGATAGGGGGCTCCAAAAACATTCAGTACTTC	CASSLIGGSKNIQYF
.	TRBJ2-1	TRBV29-1	13	TRBD2	TGCAGCGTTGGACTAGCGGGAGAGGGTGAGCAGTTCTTC	CSVGLAGEGEQFF
.	TRBJ2-7	TRBV11-2	15	.	TGTGCCAGCAGCTTGGAAGGGACCCGCTCCTACGAGCAGTACTTC	CASSLEGTRSYEQYF